The 9 T cell receptor beta chains below come from one sample, sequenced in a study of shared clonotypes between healthy human individuals. Sequencing used immunoSEQ multiplex PCR; TCRdb keeps in-frame clones, though not all of them. This repertoire shows some 2.1 million clones, 85% to 95% found once; its top ten account for 0.1% to 0.15%. The sequencing input was naive CD4+ T cells sorted from blood. Subset in this sample: CD45RA+ positively selected. All receptors come from a man between 18 and 29 years old in good health.

This clone has just one count. The chain is built from TRBV10-3 and TRBJ2-1, with 9 bases lining up with TRBD2. CDR3 size: 15 residues. V shed 0 bases and J 6 bases; nucleotides not matched to a gene: 3. The V gene's germline CDR1 is ENHRY and CDR2 SYGVKD. For the CDR3, the DNA is TGTGCCATCAGTGAGTCCGGCGGGGGGGCCAATGAGCAGTTCTTC. Translating it yields CAISESGGGANEQFF.

The chain joins TRBV6-5 to TRBJ2-7; the D gene could be TRBD1 or TRBD2 (5 bases each). This CDR3 has 15 residues. V was pared by 7 bases and J by 0 bases, with 16 bases between. Germline lookup yields CDR1 MNHEY and CDR2 SVGAGI. CDR3 residues: CASMVQGGGSYEQYF. The DNA of the CDR3 is TGTGCCAGCATGGTCCAGGGCGGAGGCTCCTACGAGCAGTACTTC.

This chain links TRBV5-1 with TRBJ1-3; 8 bases align to TRBD1. The trim removed 5 bases at V and 4 bases at J, leaving 14 bases unmatched. The CDR3 is 17 residues long. Germline V gene sequence: CDR1 SGHRS, CDR2 YFSETQ. CDR3 region: CASSQSSTGAKGNTIYF. CDR3 DNA sequence: TGCGCCAGCAGTCAAAGTTCGACAGGGGCTAAAGGAAACACCATATATTTT.

V and J are TRBV10-1 and TRBJ1-6, with D maybe TRBD1 (5 bases). V lost 6 bases and J 9 bases, leaving 12 bases between the germline ends. This CDR3 spans 13 amino acids. Germline V gene data show CDR1 as WNHNN and CDR2 as SYGVQD (reference sequence). The CDR3 region has the DNA TGCGCCAGCAGCCACGACAGAACTTCACCCCTCCACTTT. This gives the protein CASSHDRTSPLHF.

The chain recombines TRBV5-8 with TRBJ1-6; D is ambiguous. Deletions cut 1 base from V and 9 bases from J, with 8 bases between. The length of the CDR3 is 13 residues. Germline-derived CDR1 and CDR2 are SGHTS and YDEGEE. The CDR3 spells CASSLSFSSPLHF. CDR3 coding DNA: TGTGCCAGCAGCTTGAGTTTTTCTTCACCCCTCCACTTT.

Remarks on this clone: This CDR3 is also generated by other DNA sequences in the sample. The genes are TRBV7-2 and TRBJ2-7, with D perhaps being TRBD1 or TRBD2 (6 bases each). Germline V gene sequence: CDR1 SGHTA, CDR2 FQGNSA. This CDR3 spans 13 amino acids. Trimming removed 1 base from V and 4 bases from J, with 8 bases in between. CDR3 nucleotide sequence: TGTGCCAGCAGCTTAGTAGGGGGGTACGAGCAGTACTTC. It translates to CASSLVGGYEQYF.

In this sample, this clone turned up once. This chain uses TRBV9 with TRBJ1-5, with 8 positions matching TRBD1. CDR3 length equals 14 residues. Per germline, CDR1 SGDLS and CDR2 YYNGEE. After removal of 3 bases from V and 2 bases from J, the junction contained 1 base not matched to a gene. The CDR3 coding sequence is TGTGCCAGCAGCGCAGGGGGCGGCAATCAGCCCCAGCATTTT. Its protein is CASSAGGGNQPQHF. The full variable domain, in which reference TRBV9 and TRBJ1-5 provide the parts outside the CDR3, is DSGVTQTPKHLITATGQRVTLRCSPRSGDLSVYWYQQSLDQGLQFLIQYYNGEERAKGNILERFSAQQFPDLHSELNLSSLELGDSALYFCASSAGGGNQPQHFGDGTRLSIL.

This clone occurred once. Other DNA sequences within the sample encode an identical CDR3. The chain is built from TRBV11-2 and TRBJ2-1; D unclear. The CDR3 covers 13 residues. Germline V gene lookup returns CDR1 SGHAT and CDR2 FQNNGV. The germline V and J ends were trimmed by 5 bases and 0 bases, with 5 bases remaining between them. The CDR3 here is CASSLASYNEQFF. The CDR3 DNA reads as TGTGCCAGCAGCCTTGCCTCCTACAATGAGCAGTTCTTC.

This chain connects TRBV7-2 to TRBJ2-3; TRBD2 aligns across 13 bases. Germline CDR1 and CDR2: SGHTA and FQGNSA. There are 17 residues in the CDR3. Losses at the gene ends were 6 bases for V and 1 base for J; bases not matched to a gene: 7. The CDR3 is CASRTSGRALGTDTQYF. CDR3 in DNA: TGTGCCAGCAGAACTAGCGGGAGGGCTTTGGGCACAGATACGCAGTATTTT.